The sample holds one count of the clone carrying this T cell receptor (beta chain). What it recognizes is unknown. Profiling relied on immunoSEQ multiplex PCR, and the TCRdb table lists in-frame clones only, not all of them. The table records a few hundred thousand clones, less than 90% of them present only once. Per germline, CDR1 SGHRS and CDR2 YFSETQ. This CDR3 has 14 residues. The V end lost 4 bases, the J end lost 0 bases, and 8 bases lay between the germline ends. This specimen comes from a study of cytomegalovirus exposure and HLA in healthy donors. Study-level points and caveats: Subsequent analysis found a tendency for first-cohort TCR clusters to co-occur within the 100 to 150 validation repertoires. The listing of roughly 160 TCR beta chains classed them as cytomegalovirus-associated.

This TCR came from a man between 18 and 29 years old in good health and CMV-seropositive. J is TRBJ1-3 and V is TRBV5-1; no definite D call. The sample comprised PBMCs. The CDR3 nucleotides are TGCGCCAGCAGCGATGGGAGCTCTGGAAACACCATATATTTT. It codes for CASSDGSSGNTIYF. The complete variable domain, with remaining parts taken from reference TRBV5-1 and TRBJ1-3, reads KAGVTQTPRYLIKTRGQQVTLSCSPISGHRSVSWYQQTPGQGLQFLFEYFSETQRNKGNFPGRFSGRQFSNSRSEMNVSTLELGDSALYLCASSDGSSGNTIYFGEGSWLTVV.